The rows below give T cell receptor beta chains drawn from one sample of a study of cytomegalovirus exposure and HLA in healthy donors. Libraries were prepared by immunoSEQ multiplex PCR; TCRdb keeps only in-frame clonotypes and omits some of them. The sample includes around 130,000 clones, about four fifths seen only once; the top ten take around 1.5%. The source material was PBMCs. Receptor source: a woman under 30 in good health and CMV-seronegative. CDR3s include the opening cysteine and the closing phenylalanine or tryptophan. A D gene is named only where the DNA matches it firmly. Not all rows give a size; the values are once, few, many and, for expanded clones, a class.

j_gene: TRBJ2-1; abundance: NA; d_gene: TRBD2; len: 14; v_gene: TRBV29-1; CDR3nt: TGCAGCGTTGTCTCGCGACTAGCGGGAGCCTCGTCATTCTTC; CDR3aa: CSVVSRLAGASSFF
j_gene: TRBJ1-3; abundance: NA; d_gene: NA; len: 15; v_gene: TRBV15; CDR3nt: TGTGCCACCAGCAGAGTCCGGGGAGCTGGAAACACCATATATTTT; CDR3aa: CATSRVRGAGNTIYF
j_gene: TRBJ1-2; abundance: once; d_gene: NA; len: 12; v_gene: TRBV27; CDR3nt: TGTGCCAGCAGTTTAGCGGGCGGCGGCTACACCTTC; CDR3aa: CASSLAGGGYTF
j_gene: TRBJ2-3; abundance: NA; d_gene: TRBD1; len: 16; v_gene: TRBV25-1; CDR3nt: TGTGCCAGCAGTCCATCCGGGACAGCCGCAACAGATACGCAGTATTTT; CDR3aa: CASSPSGTAATDTQYF
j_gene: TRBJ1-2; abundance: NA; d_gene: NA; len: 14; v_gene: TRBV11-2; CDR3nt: TGTGCCAGCAGCTTAGATGCGGGTTTGGGGGGCTACACCTTC; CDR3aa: CASSLDAGLGGYTF
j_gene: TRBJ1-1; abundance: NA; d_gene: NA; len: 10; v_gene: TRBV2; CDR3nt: TGTGCCAGCAGAGCCGGGAAAGCTTTCTTT; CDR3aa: CASRAGKAFF
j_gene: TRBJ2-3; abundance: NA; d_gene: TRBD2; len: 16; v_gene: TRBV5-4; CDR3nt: TGTGCCAGCAGCCAGAACAGCGGGAGTGGGAGACATACGCAGTATTTT; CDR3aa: CASSQNSGSGRHTQYF
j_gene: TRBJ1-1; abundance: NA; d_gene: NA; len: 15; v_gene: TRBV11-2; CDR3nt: TGTGCCAGCAGCCTTCGGGTCTCAGGGGACACTGAAGCTTTCTTT; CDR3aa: CASSLRVSGDTEAFF
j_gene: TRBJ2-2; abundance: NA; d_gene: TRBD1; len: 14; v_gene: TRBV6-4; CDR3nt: TGTGCCAGCCGGGGACAGGGCGGCACCGGGGAGCTGTTTTTT; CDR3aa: CASRGQGGTGELFF
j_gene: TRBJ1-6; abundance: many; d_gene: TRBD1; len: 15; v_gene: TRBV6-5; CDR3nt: TGTGCCAGCAGTAAAACGGGACAGACTAATTCACCCCTCCACTTT; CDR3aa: CASSKTGQTNSPLHF
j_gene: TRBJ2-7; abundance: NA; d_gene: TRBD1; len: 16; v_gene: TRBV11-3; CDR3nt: TGTGCCAGCAGCTTAGAAGCCGGGACAGGGCGCTACGAGCAGTACTTC; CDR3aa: CASSLEAGTGRYEQYF
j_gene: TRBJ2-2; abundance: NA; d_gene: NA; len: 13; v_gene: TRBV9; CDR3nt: TGTGCCAGCAGCCGCTTGAGAACCGGGGAGCTGTTTTTT; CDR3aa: CASSRLRTGELFF
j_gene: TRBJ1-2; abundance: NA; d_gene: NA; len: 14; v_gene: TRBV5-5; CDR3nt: TGTGCCAGCAGCTTGGTCGCAGGGATGGGTGGCTACACCTTC; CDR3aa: CASSLVAGMGGYTF
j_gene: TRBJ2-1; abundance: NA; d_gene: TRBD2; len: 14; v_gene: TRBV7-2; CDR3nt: TGTGCCAGCAGCTCCAGGACTAGAAACAATGAGCAGTTCTTC; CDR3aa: CASSSRTRNNEQFF
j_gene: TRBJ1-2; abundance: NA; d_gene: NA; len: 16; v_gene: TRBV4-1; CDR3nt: TGCGCCAGCAGCCAAGATACTGGCGGTTTCAGCTATGGCTACACCTTC; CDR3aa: CASSQDTGGFSYGYTF
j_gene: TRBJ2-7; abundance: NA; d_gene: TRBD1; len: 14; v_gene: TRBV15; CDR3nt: TGTGCCACCAGCAGAGGGGACAGAAGCTACGAGCAGTACTTC; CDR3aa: CATSRGDRSYEQYF
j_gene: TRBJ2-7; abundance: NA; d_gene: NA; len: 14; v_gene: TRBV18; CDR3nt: TGTGCCAGCTCACCCCCAGTCCTGACCTACGAGCAGTACTTC; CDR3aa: CASSPPVLTYEQYF
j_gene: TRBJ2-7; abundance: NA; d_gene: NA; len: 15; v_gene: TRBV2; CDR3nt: TGTGCCAGCAGTGAAGTAGGAGGGGCCCTTGCCGAGCAGTACTTC; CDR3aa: CASSEVGGALAEQYF
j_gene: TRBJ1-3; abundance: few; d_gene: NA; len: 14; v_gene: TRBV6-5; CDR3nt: TGTGCCAGCAGTGCTGACTGGGCTGGAAACACCATATATTTT; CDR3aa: CASSADWAGNTIYF
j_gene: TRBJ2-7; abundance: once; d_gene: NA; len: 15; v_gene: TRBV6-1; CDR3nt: TGTGCCAGCAGTTCCCCCAGCAGGGATTCCTACGAGCAGTACTTC; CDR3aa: CASSSPSRDSYEQYF
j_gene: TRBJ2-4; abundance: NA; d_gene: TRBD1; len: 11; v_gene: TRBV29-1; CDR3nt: TGCAGCGTTTCTCGACAGGGGGAGGAGTACTTC; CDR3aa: CSVSRQGEEYF
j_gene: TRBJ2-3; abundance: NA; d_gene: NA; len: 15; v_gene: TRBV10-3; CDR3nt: TGTGCCATCAGTGAGTCGCTAGCTGGCACAGATACGCAGTATTTT; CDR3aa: CAISESLAGTDTQYF
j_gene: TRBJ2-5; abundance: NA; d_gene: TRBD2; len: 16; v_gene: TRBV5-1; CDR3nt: TGCGCCAGCAGCCCTCCGGGACTAGCGGGAGAAGAGACCCAGTACTTC; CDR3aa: CASSPPGLAGEETQYF
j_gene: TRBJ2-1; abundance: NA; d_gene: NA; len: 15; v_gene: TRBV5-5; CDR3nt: TGTGCCAGCAGCTTTCTTGGGGGGTCCTACAATGAGCAGTTCTTC; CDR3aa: CASSFLGGSYNEQFF
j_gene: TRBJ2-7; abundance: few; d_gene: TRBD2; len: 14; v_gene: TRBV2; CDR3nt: TGTGCCAGCAGTGCCGTAATAGCGGGGGGGGAGCAGTACTTC; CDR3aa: CASSAVIAGGEQYF
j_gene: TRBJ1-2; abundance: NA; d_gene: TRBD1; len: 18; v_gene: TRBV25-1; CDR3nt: TGTGCCAGCAGTGGGACCCGGGACAGGACCCGCGGCAGCTATGGCTACACCTTC; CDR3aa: CASSGTRDRTRGSYGYTF
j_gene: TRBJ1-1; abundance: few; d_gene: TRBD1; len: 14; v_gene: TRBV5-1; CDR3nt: TGCGCCAGCAGCTGGGACAGGGGCTCGGTTGAAGCTTTCTTT; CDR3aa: CASSWDRGSVEAFF
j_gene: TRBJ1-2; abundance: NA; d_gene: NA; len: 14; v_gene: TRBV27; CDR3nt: TGTGCCAGCAAATTGAATCGGGAGCACTATGGCTACACCTTC; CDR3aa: CASKLNREHYGYTF
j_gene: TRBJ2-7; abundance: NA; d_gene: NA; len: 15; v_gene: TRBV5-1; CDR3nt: TGCGCCAGCAGCTTCCAATCGGGACACTCTTACGAGCAGTACTTC; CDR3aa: CASSFQSGHSYEQYF
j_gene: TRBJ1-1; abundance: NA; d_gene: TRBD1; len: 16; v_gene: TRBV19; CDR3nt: TGTGCCAGTAGTACATGGACAGGGGGCTCTACCACTGAAGCTTTCTTT; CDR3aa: CASSTWTGGSTTEAFF
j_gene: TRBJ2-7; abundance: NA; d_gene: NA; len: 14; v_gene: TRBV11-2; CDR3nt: TGTGCCAGCAGCGCGTGGACAGCCTCCTACGAGCAGTACTTC; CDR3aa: CASSAWTASYEQYF
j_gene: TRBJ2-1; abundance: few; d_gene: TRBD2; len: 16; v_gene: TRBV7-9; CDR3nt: TGTGCCAGCAGCCACACCCTACCGGGAGGGAAGGGTGAGCAGTTCTTC; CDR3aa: CASSHTLPGGKGEQFF
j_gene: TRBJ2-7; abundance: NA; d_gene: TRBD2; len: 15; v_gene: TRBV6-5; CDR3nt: TGTGCCAGCAGTTTGACTAGCGGGAGCTCCTACGAGCAGTACTTC; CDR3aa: CASSLTSGSSYEQYF
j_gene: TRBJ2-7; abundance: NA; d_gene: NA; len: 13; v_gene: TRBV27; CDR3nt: TGTGCCAGCAGTTTGGGAGACTCCTACGAGCAGTACTTC; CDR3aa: CASSLGDSYEQYF
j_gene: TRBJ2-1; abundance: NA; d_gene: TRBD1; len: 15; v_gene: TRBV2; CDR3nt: TGTGCCAGCAGTGGCACCGGGACAGGGGCGTATGAGCAGTTCTTC; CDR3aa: CASSGTGTGAYEQFF
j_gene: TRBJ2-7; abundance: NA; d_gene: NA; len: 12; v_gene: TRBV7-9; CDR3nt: TGTGCCAGCAGCGTGGGGCCCTACGAGCAGTACTTC; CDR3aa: CASSVGPYEQYF
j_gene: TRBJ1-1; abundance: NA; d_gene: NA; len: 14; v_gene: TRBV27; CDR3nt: TGTGCCAGCAGCCTTGTGGGGGGGCTCGCTGAAGCTTTCTTT; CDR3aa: CASSLVGGLAEAFF
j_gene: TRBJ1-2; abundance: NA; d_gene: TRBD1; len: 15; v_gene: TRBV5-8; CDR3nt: TGTGCCAGCAGCTGGAGGACAGGGAGGGACTATGGCTACACCTTC; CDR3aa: CASSWRTGRDYGYTF
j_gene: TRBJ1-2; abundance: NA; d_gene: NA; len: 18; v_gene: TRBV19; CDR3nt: TGTGCCAGTAGTATACGCGGCCTTACAGAGGGCTGGAGCTATGGCTACACCTTC; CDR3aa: CASSIRGLTEGWSYGYTF
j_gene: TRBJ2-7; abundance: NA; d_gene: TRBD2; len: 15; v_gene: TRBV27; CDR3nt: TGTGCCAGCAGTCAGACTAGCGGGAGCAATTACGAGCAGTACTTC; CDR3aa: CASSQTSGSNYEQYF
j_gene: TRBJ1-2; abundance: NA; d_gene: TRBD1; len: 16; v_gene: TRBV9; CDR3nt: TGTGCCAGCAGCGCCTGGACAGGGGGCCTCAGCTATGGCTACACCTTC; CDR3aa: CASSAWTGGLSYGYTF
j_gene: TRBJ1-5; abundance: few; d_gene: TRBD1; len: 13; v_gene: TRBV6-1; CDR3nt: TGTGCCAGCAGTGAAAGGGGGCTTCGGCCCCAGCATTTT; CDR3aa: CASSERGLRPQHF
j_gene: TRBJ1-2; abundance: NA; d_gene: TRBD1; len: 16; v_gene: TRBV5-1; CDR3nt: TGCGCCAGCAGCTTGGAACACGGGACAGGGGCCGGTGGCTACACCTTC; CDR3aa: CASSLEHGTGAGGYTF
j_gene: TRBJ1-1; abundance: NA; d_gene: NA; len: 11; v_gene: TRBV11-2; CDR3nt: TGTGCCAGCAGCATGAGGGGGAAAGCTTTCTTT; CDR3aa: CASSMRGKAFF
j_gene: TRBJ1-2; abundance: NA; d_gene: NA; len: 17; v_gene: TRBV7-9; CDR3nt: TGTGCCAGCAACCCGTGGGGGGAGGACACGGTTAACTATGGCTACACCTTC; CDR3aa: CASNPWGEDTVNYGYTF
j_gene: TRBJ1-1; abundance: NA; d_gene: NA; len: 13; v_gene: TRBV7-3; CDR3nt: TGTGCCAGCAGTCCGACAGGCTCAACGGGAGCTTTCTTT; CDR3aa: CASSPTGSTGAFF
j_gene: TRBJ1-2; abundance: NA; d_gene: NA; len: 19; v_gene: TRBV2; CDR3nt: TGTGCCAGCAGTGAAGCGCCGGGGGTTGCGAGGTCTCGGGTCTATGGCTACACCTTC; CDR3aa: CASSEAPGVARSRVYGYTF
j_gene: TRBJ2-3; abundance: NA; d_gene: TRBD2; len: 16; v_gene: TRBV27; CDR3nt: TGTGCCAGCAGTTTCGGACTAGCGGAATACACAGATACGCAGTATTTT; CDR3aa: CASSFGLAEYTDTQYF
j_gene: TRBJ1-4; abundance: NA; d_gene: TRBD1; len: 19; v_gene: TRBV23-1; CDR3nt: TGCGCCAGCAGTCAATCGATCCCGGGACAGGGGTCCCAGAATGAAAAACTGTTTTTT; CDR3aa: CASSQSIPGQGSQNEKLFF
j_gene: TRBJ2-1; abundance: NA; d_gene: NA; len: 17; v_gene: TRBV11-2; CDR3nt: TGTGCCAGCAGCACCGGGGACAAACGGAGCTCCTACAATGAGCAGTTCTTC; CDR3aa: CASSTGDKRSSYNEQFF
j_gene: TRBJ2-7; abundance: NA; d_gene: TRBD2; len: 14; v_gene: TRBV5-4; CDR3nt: TGTGCCAGCAGCCCGGGACTAGCGGGGTACGAGCAGTACTTC; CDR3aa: CASSPGLAGYEQYF
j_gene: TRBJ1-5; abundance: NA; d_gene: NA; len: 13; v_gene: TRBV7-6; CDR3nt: TGTGCCAGCAGCTTAGAGCGCAATCAGCCCCAGCATTTT; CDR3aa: CASSLERNQPQHF
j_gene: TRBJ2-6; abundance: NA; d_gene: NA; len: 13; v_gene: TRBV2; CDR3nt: TGTGCCAGCAGGGGCACTGGGGCCAACGGCCTGACTTTC; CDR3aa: CASRGTGANGLTF
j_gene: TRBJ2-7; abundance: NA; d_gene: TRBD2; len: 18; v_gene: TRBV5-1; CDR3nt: TGCGCCAGCAGCTTGGGATTGGATGGCGGGGGGGCCTCGTACGAGCAGTACTTC; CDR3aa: CASSLGLDGGGASYEQYF
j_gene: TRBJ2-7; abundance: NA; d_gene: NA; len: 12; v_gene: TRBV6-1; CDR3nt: TGTGCCAGCAGTGGGGAGTCCTACGAGCAGTACTTC; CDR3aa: CASSGESYEQYF
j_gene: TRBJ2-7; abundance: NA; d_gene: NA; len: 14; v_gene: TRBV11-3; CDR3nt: TGTGCCAGCAGTTTGGGGGCGGCAGTCCACGAGCAGTACTTC; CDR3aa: CASSLGAAVHEQYF
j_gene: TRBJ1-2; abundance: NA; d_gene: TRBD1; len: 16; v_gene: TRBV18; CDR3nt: TGTGCCAGCTCCCGAACCGGGACAGGGGGCGGAGATGGCTACACCTTC; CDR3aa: CASSRTGTGGGDGYTF
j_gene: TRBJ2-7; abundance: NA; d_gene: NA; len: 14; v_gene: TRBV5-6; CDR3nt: TGTGCCAGCAGCTTTGGGGGGTCCTCCTACGAGCAGTACTTC; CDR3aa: CASSFGGSSYEQYF
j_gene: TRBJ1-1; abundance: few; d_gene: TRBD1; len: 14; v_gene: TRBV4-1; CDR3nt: TGCGCCAGCAGTCCCGTACAGGGGGACACTGAAGCTTTCTTT; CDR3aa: CASSPVQGDTEAFF